This TCR beta chain was sequenced for a study of cytomegalovirus exposure and HLA in healthy donors. The ends were cut back, 0 bases at V and 4 bases at J, with 12 bases in the middle. The CDR3 totals 16 residues. Per the germline V gene, CDR1 is ENHRY and CDR2 is SYGVKD. Concerning this clone itself: Its cognate antigen is unknown.

The study's findings and limits: About 90% or about 30% of the time was how often most TCR beta V segments were productive, according to an earlier analysis. Reports credit the classifier with highly specific, highly sensitive diagnosis of cytomegalovirus status. Because they were indistinguishable, some V segments, including TRBV6-2 and TRBV6-3, were excluded.

The study ran its PCR with 60 Vbeta and 13 Jbeta primers. Libraries were prepared by immunoSEQ multiplex PCR; TCRdb keeps only in-frame clonotypes and omits some of them. The sample lists some 69,000 clones; 79% were seen once. Sequenced: PBMCs. The TCR comes from a woman aged 30 to 39 in good health and CMV-seronegative. V usage is TRBV10-3 and J usage is TRBJ2-2, with D perhaps TRBD2 (6 bases). The CDR3 sequence: CAISESAGRSTGELFF. The CDR3 nucleotides read TGTGCCATCAGTGAGTCTGCAGGGAGGTCCACCGGGGAGCTGTTTTTT.